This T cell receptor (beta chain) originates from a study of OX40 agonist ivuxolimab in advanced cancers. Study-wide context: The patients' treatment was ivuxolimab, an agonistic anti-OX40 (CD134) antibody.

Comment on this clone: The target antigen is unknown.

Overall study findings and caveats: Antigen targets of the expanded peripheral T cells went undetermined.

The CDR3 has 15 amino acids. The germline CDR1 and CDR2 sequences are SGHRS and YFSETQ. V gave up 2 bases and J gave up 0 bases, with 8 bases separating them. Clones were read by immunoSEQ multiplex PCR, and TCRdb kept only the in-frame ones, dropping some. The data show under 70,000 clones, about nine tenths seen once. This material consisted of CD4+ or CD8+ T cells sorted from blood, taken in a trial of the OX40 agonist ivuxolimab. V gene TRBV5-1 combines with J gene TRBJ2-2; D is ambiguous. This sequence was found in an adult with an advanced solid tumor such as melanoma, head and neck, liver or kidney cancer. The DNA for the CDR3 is TGCGCCAGCAGCTTTTTGGGGTCGAACACCGGGGAGCTGTTTTTT. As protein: CASSFLGSNTGELFF. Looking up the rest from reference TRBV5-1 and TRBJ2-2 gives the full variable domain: KAGVTQTPRYLIKTRGQQVTLSCSPISGHRSVSWYQQTPGQGLQFLFEYFSETQRNKGNFPGRFSGRQFSNSRSEMNVSTLELGDSALYLCASSFLGSNTGELFFGEGSRLTVL.